This T cell receptor beta chain originates from a study of T cell clonotyping in hematopoietic cell transplantation. General study findings and limits: Recipient TCR diversity dropped after transplant; expanded clonotypes rose from day 30 to 180. CD4 and CD8 repertoire contributions could not be separated without sorting. Broader posttransplant TCR repertoire diversity was predicted by graft donor and pretransplant recipient Inverse Simpson Index values. At the given depth, recipient repertoires were over 95% de novo clonotypes.

Of note for this clone: Its antigen remains unknown.

Only in-frame clones appear in the TCRdb table, and some are missing; sequencing was by immunoSEQ multiplex PCR. This sample has approximately 30,000 clones, with more than 90% found just once. The CDR3 consists of 14 residues. The ends lost 1 base at V and 9 bases at J; junction bases unmatched: 5. Germline V gene data show CDR1 as SGDLS and CDR2 as YYNGEE. The rearrangement joins TRBV9 to TRBJ2-1, with 9 bases matching TRBD2. The sequence came from a man aged 45 to 65 in good health. Some clones in this sample may be carry-over from other donors' samples. What was sequenced was peripheral blood mononuclear cells. CDR3 sequence reads: CASSVLAGLGEQFF. The CDR3 region has the DNA TGTGCCAGCAGCGTACTAGCGGGGTTGGGTGAGCAGTTCTTC.